This T cell receptor beta chain was identified in a study of human T cells and chemical hapten exposure. In the study overall: Reading of the patch tests, which applied 0.01% DPC to the upper back, occurred at 6 days.

Time point described: patch test 2, 6 weeks after DPC sensitization. Treatment reported: therapeutic diphenylcyclopropenone sensitization with weekly scalp DPC. Many counts were recorded for this clonotype. CDR3 length equals 17 residues. CDR1 and CDR2 (germline): SGHKS, YYEKEE (reference sequence). V lost 0 bases and J lost 4; bases outside the gene matches: 8. In TCRdb, the RACE reads were re-called with MiXCR into one record per CDR3 protein. This repertoire shows 95,000 or so distinct CDR3 sequences, around 10% found once; its top ten account for 2.5% to 4%. The sequence was obtained from a woman between 35 and 50 years old with alopecia areata. Some clones in this sample may be carry-over from other donors' samples. This specimen consisted of whole blood, obtained in connection with sensitization to the hapten diphenylcyclopropenone (DPC). The chain links TRBV5-5 to TRBJ2-2; 8 positions match TRBD2. CDR3 loop: CASSLDVGRALTGELFF. In DNA form, the CDR3 reads TGTGCCAGCAGCTTGGATGTCGGGAGGGCCCTCACCGGGGAGCTGTTTTTT.